A single T cell receptor beta chain is shown here with its context. No antigen is known for it. V lost 5 bases and J lost 12; bases outside the gene matches: 17. Germline loops: CDR1 SEHNR, CDR2 FQNEAQ (reference sequence). The CDR3 runs 15 residues. Those patients picked for sequencing had displayed CD8+CD57+ cell expansion on flow cytometry. Prior therapy had not been administered to any patient at the time of blood sampling. The source of the sample is a study of CD8+CD57+ T cells in acquired aplastic anemia. Study results and limitations: Patients and controls shared under 35 CD8+ CDR3 sequences, which appeared highly expressed in patients and within their immunodominant clones. Patients versus controls showed no significant CD8+ Simpson's diversity difference.

The template for TCR beta VDJ and CDR3 sequence profiling was genomic DNA. TCRdb re-derived calls from the reads in MiXCR, one entry per CDR3 protein. The sample carries 200,000 to 300,000 distinct CDR3 sequences, approximately 86% recorded once. Sequencing was carried out using sorted CD4+, CD8+, or CD8+CD57+ T cells (not recorded which) from PBMCs. This receptor was obtained from a human donor with aplastic anemia. The genes are TRBV7-9 and TRBJ2-3, with TRBD1 identical over 7 bases. CDR3 sequence: CASSVGRQGTDNQYF. As DNA, the CDR3 is TGTGCCAGCAGCGTAGGGAGACAGGGCACAGATAATCAGTATTTT.